Following are 4 T cell receptor beta chains from one sample sequenced in a study of blood T cell repertoires in COVID-19. Some clones are missing from TCRdb's copy, which holds only in-frame ones; the method was immunoSEQ multiplex PCR. The sample contains a few hundred thousand clones, 85% to 90% of which appear only once. Sequencing input: PBMCs or T cells enriched from blood (not recorded which). Every receptor here comes from a woman aged 45 to 65 who had recovered from COVID-19.

As for this clone: Within the sample, other DNA sequences also encode this same CDR3. This CDR3 reads CASSLDRNQPQHF. The DNA of the CDR3 is TGTGCCAGCAGCTTAGACCGGAATCAGCCCCAGCATTTT. The chain carries TRBV7-9 and TRBJ1-5; the D is unclear. Germline CDR1 and CDR2: SEHNR and FQNEAQ (reference sequence). Trimming stripped 1 base from V and 4 bases from J, with 5 bases between. The CDR3 totals 13 residues. The whole variable domain, remainder taken from reference TRBV7-9 and TRBJ1-5, is DTGVSQNPRHKITKRGQNVTFRCDPISEHNRLYWYRQTLGQGPEFLTYFQNEAQLEKSRLLSDRFSAERPKGSFSTLEIQRTEQGDSAMYLCASSLDRNQPQHFGDGTRLSIL.

This clone was seen a few times. The V call is TRBV9, the J call TRBJ1-2; possible D gene TRBD1, 5 bases. CDR1 is SGDLS, CDR2 YYNGEE, per germline. The CDR3 is 15 amino acids. V was trimmed by 2 bases and J by 2 bases, leaving 13 bases between them. The CDR3 DNA reads as TGTGCCAGCAGCGTGGGGGAGGGGAAGAACTATGGCTACACCTTC. The encoded protein is CASSVGEGKNYGYTF.

This clone has just a few counts. The V and J genes are TRBV2 and TRBJ1-4, with 8 bases matching TRBD1. CDR3 length: 15 residues. V lost 6 bases, J lost 2 bases, and 5 bases stayed unmatched. Germline-derived CDR1 and CDR2 are SNHLY and FYNNEI. CDR3 amino acids: CASSARTGTNEKLFF. The CDR3 DNA reads TGTGCCAGCAGCGCCCGGACAGGGACTAATGAAAAACTGTTTTTT.

V is TRBV5-1 and J is TRBJ1-4; D is unclear. Trimming pared 4 bases from V and 1 base from J, leaving 17 bases between. The V gene's germline CDR1 is SGHRS and CDR2 YFSETQ. This CDR3 comprises 17 residues. The CDR3 DNA reads TGCGCCAGCAGCGCCGTGGTGGACGGAGGAACTAATGAAAAACTGTTTTTT. Protein sequence: CASSAVVDGGTNEKLFF.